This entry is about one T cell receptor beta chain. TCRdb re-derived calls from the PCR reads in MiXCR, one entry per CDR3 protein. The table lists about 630,000 distinct CDR3 sequences, roughly 25% of them singletons. This record belongs to a study of molecular identifiers for immune sequencing clone quantification. Using 10%, 30% or 50% RNA, naive CD8 libraries were derived from approximately 22,000 to 940,000 sorted cells. Per the germline V gene, CDR1 is MNHEY and CDR2 is SVGAGI. This CDR3 region has 16 residues. Germline trimming cut 5 bases from V and 1 base from J; bases unmatched to any gene: 8.

The chain carries TRBV6-5 and TRBJ2-3, with TRBD2 identical over 8 bases. Specimen: naive CD8+ T cells from blood, with Jurkat cell RNA spiked in. Subset described: FACS-sorted CD8+CD4-CCR7+CD45RA+ naive T cells. This clonotype was obtained from a human donor in good health. Some libraries in this study had Jurkat cell RNA spiked in. In DNA form, the CDR3 reads TGTGCCAGCAGTCTCTTCGGGGGGGGACGCACAGATACGCAGTATTTT. It yields the protein CASSLFGGGRTDTQYF.